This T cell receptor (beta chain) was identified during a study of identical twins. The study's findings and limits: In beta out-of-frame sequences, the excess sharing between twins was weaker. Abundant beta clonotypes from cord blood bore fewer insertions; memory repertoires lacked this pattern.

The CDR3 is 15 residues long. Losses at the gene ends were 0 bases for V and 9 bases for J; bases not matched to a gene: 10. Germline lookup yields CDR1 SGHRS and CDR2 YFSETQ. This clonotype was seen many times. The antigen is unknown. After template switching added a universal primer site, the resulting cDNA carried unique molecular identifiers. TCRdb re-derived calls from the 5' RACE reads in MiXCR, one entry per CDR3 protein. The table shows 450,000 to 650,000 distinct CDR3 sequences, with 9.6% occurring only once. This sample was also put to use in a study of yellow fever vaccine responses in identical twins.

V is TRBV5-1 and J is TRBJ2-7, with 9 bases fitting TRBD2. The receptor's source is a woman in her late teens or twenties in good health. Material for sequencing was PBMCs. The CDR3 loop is CASSLAPSGNELQYF. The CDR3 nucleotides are TGCGCCAGCAGCTTGGCTCCTAGCGGGAATGAGTTGCAGTACTTC.